Listed below are T cell receptor beta chains from one sample, sequenced in a study of T cells after yellow fever vaccination. A single record per CDR3 protein comes from TCRdb applying MiXCR to the 5' RACE reads. The sample lists more than 450,000 distinct CDR3 sequences, about a fifth seen once, with roughly a sixth in the top ten. The sequences come from PBMCs, collected less than 25 days after the first yellow fever vaccination. These receptors originate from a man aged 18 to 35 who received the YFV17D yellow fever vaccine. Each CDR3 is given with its conserved first and last residue. The order of the fields is V gene, D gene, J gene, clone size, CDR3 DNA, CDR3 protein. D genes are given only for firm matches. Where a row states a size, it is once, few, many or the class of an expanded clone; other rows omit it.

V: TRBV7-2
D: TRBD1
J: TRBJ1-2
size: NA
DNA: TGTGCCAGCAGCGTACAGGGGTATGGCTACACCTTC
CDR3: CASSVQGYGYTF

V: TRBV9
D: NA
J: TRBJ1-4
size: NA
DNA: TGTGCCAGCAGCGTAGTTTCGTCTGGTGAAAAACTGTTTTTT
CDR3: CASSVVSSGEKLFF

V: TRBV7-3
D: TRBD2
J: TRBJ2-3
size: NA
DNA: TGTGTCAGCAGCTTCGGGGGGGGCACAGATACGCAGTATTTT
CDR3: CVSSFGGGTDTQYF

V: TRBV28
D: NA
J: TRBJ2-3
size: NA
DNA: TGTGCCAGCAGTCGAAGCCTAACGCAGTATTTT
CDR3: CASSRSLTQYF

V: TRBV7-4
D: NA
J: TRBJ1-3
size: NA
DNA: TGTGCCAGCAGCTCCGCCGGGAAAGGGAACACCATATATTTT
CDR3: CASSSAGKGNTIYF

V: TRBV29-1
D: TRBD2
J: TRBJ2-5
size: few
DNA: TGCAGCGTTGGCCGCACACGGGGGGGCCAAGAGACCCAGTACTTC
CDR3: CSVGRTRGGQETQYF

V: TRBV5-1
D: NA
J: TRBJ2-1
size: NA
DNA: TGCGCCAGCAGCTTGGCTTTGGGGGCGTGGGATGAGCAGTTCTTC
CDR3: CASSLALGAWDEQFF

V: TRBV15
D: NA
J: TRBJ1-1
size: NA
DNA: TGTGCCACCAGCGGGGTTGGGGGGGTCACTGAAGCTTTCTTT
CDR3: CATSGVGGVTEAFF

V: TRBV15
D: NA
J: TRBJ2-2
size: NA
DNA: TGTGCCACCAGCAGAGATCTCCACACCGGGGAGCTGTTTTTT
CDR3: CATSRDLHTGELFF

V: TRBV6-1
D: TRBD1
J: TRBJ2-7
size: few
DNA: TGTGCCAGCAGAAATCCGGGACAGGGGTCCTACGAGCAGTACTTC
CDR3: CASRNPGQGSYEQYF

V: TRBV4-1
D: NA
J: TRBJ1-2
size: few
DNA: TGCGCCAGCAGCCAAGATTTGTCCGGGTTGGATGGCTACACCTTC
CDR3: CASSQDLSGLDGYTF

V: TRBV27
D: NA
J: TRBJ2-1
size: NA
DNA: TGTGCCAGCAGCCAAACCGCTAGAAATGAGCAGTTCTTC
CDR3: CASSQTARNEQFF

V: TRBV19
D: NA
J: TRBJ1-4
size: NA
DNA: TGTGCCAGTAGAAGGGGTGAAAAACTGTTTTTT
CDR3: CASRRGEKLFF

V: TRBV24-1
D: NA
J: TRBJ2-3
size: few
DNA: TGTGCCACCAGTGACACAGATACGCAGTATTTT
CDR3: CATSDTDTQYF

V: TRBV29-1
D: NA
J: TRBJ2-7
size: few
DNA: TGCAGCGTTGGATCAACCTACGAGCAGTACTTC
CDR3: CSVGSTYEQYF

V: TRBV5-4
D: NA
J: TRBJ2-2
size: NA
DNA: TGTGCCAGCACCAATATGGGGGGGACAGCCGGGGAGCTGTTTTTT
CDR3: CASTNMGGTAGELFF

V: TRBV6-1
D: NA
J: TRBJ2-1
size: NA
DNA: TGTGCCAGCAGTGAAGTTGGCACGTCCTTAGATGAGCAGTTCTTC
CDR3: CASSEVGTSLDEQFF

V: TRBV28
D: NA
J: TRBJ2-1
size: few
DNA: TGTGCCAGCAGTTTCAGTAACGGACCCTTCAATGAGCAGTTCTTC
CDR3: CASSFSNGPFNEQFF

V: TRBV20-1
D: NA
J: TRBJ1-2
size: NA
DNA: TGCAGTGCTAGAGTCCCCGAGGTTGCCAGTAACTATGGCTACACCTTC
CDR3: CSARVPEVASNYGYTF

V: TRBV21-1
D: NA
J: TRBJ2-5
size: NA
DNA: TGTGCCAGCATACGCGGGGCCCAAGAGACCCAGTACTTC
CDR3: CASIRGAQETQYF

V: TRBV2
D: TRBD1
J: TRBJ2-2
size: NA
DNA: TGTGCCAGCAAGGGGGGACAGGGCACCGGGGAGCTGTTTTTT
CDR3: CASKGGQGTGELFF

V: TRBV7-2
D: NA
J: TRBJ2-3
size: few
DNA: TGTGCCAGCAGCTACGCCACCGCCGTCACAGATACGCAGTATTTT
CDR3: CASSYATAVTDTQYF

V: TRBV20-1
D: NA
J: TRBJ2-6
size: NA
DNA: TGCAGTGGGGGACCCTCTGGGGCCAACGTCCTGACTTTC
CDR3: CSGGPSGANVLTF

V: TRBV7-3
D: NA
J: TRBJ2-3
size: NA
DNA: TGTGCCAGCAGCTTAATCGGCATTAGCACAGATACGCAGTATTTT
CDR3: CASSLIGISTDTQYF

V: TRBV20-1
D: TRBD1
J: TRBJ1-5
size: few
DNA: TGCAGCGCCGCCCCAGGGGGCGATCAGCCCCAGCATTTT
CDR3: CSAAPGGDQPQHF

V: TRBV10-3
D: TRBD1
J: TRBJ1-1
size: NA
DNA: TGTGCCATCAGGGCGGGACAGATGAACACTGAAGCTTTCTTT
CDR3: CAIRAGQMNTEAFF

V: TRBV6-2/TRBV6-3
D: TRBD1
J: TRBJ2-3
size: few
DNA: TGTGCCAGCAGTTACTCCCGGACAGGGGACTACCTTAGCACAGATACGCAGTATTTT
CDR3: CASSYSRTGDYLSTDTQYF

V: TRBV5-4
D: NA
J: TRBJ1-1
size: NA
DNA: TGTGCCAGCAGCTTCTCACTGGCCAGGGGAGTTGAAGCTTTCTTT
CDR3: CASSFSLARGVEAFF

V: TRBV6-5
D: TRBD2
J: TRBJ2-1
size: few
DNA: TGTGCCAGCAGTTACTCGAGACTAGCAAATGAGCAGTTCTTC
CDR3: CASSYSRLANEQFF

V: TRBV10-2
D: TRBD2
J: TRBJ2-7
size: NA
DNA: TGCGCCAGCAGTGTTCGACTAGCGGGATCCTACGAGCAGTACTTC
CDR3: CASSVRLAGSYEQYF

V: TRBV5-1
D: NA
J: TRBJ2-3
size: NA
DNA: TGCGCCAGCAAGTCAGCAGGAACTAGCACAGATACGCAGTATTTT
CDR3: CASKSAGTSTDTQYF

V: TRBV5-4
D: TRBD2
J: TRBJ2-1
size: NA
DNA: TGTGCCAGCAGCTTGGATCTAGCGGGGGGGCGTGAGCAGTTCTTC
CDR3: CASSLDLAGGREQFF